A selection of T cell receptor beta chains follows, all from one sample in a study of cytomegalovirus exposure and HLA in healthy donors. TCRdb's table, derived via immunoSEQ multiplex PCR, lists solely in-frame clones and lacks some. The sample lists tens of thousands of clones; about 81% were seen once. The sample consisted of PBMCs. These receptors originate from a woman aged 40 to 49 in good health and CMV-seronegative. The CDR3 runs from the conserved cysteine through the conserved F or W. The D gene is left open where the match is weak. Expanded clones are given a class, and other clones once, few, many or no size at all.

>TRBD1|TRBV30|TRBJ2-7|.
TGTGCCTGGAGTGCCGGGACAGGCGGCCTAAGCGCCTACGAGCAGTACTTC
CAWSAGTGGLSAYEQYF
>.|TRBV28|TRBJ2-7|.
TGTGCCAGCAGCTTGAGCGGGCATACCTACGAGCAGTACTTC
CASSLSGHTYEQYF
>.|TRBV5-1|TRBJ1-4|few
TGCGCCAGCAGCTTCGGGACTGCGGATGAAAAACTGTTTTTT
CASSFGTADEKLFF
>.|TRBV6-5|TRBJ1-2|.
TGTGCCAGCAGTACCCAGATGCGGGGATATGGCTACACCTTC
CASSTQMRGYGYTF
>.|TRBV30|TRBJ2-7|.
TGTGCCGCTGACAGGAGGAGCTCCTACGAGCAGTACTTC
CAADRRSSYEQYF
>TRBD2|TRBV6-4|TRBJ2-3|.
TGTGCCAGCAGTGACGGTTCTAGCGGAACAGATACGCAGTATTTT
CASSDGSSGTDTQYF
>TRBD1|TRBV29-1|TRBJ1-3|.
TGCAGCGTTGCGACAGGGGGAAACACCATATATTTT
CSVATGGNTIYF
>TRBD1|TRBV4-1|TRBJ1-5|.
TGCGCCAGCAGCCAAGTAGCCGGGACAGGGGGCACCCAGCATTTT
CASSQVAGTGGTQHF
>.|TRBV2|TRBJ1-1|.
TGTGCCAGCCCGGACTCCCTGGAAGCTTTCTTT
CASPDSLEAFF
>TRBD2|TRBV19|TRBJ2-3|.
TGTGCCAGTAGTATTAGCGGGAGAGACACAGATACGCAGTATTTT
CASSISGRDTDTQYF
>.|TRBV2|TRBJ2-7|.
TGTGCCAGCAGTGTCCTTCGAGGGCAGTACTTC
CASSVLRGQYF
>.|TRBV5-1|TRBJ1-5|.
TGCGCCAGCAGCTTGGGGGGGGATCAGCCCCAGCATTTT
CASSLGGDQPQHF
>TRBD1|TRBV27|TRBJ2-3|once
TGTGCCAGCAGGCTCCGGGACAGAAGCACAGATACGCAGTATTTT
CASRLRDRSTDTQYF
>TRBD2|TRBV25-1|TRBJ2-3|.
TGTGCCAGCAGTGAATCTCGACTAGCGGGAGGGTCAGGGGATACGCAGTATTTT
CASSESRLAGGSGDTQYF
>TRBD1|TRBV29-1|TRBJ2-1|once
TGCAGCGTCACAGACAGGGACTACAATGAGCAGTTCTTC
CSVTDRDYNEQFF
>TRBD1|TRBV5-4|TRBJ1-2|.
TGTGCCAGCAGCTTCGACAGGGCTAACTATGGCTACACCTTC
CASSFDRANYGYTF
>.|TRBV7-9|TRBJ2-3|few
TGTGCCAGCAGCTTAAGGAGTACCCAGACAGATACGCAGTATTTT
CASSLRSTQTDTQYF
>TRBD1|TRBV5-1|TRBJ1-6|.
TGCGCCAGCAGAATTGGTCCAGGGGGGTCACCCCTCCACTTT
CASRIGPGGSPLHF
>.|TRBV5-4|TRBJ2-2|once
TGTGCCAGCAGCTTCACAACGAACACCGGGGAGCTGTTTTTT
CASSFTTNTGELFF
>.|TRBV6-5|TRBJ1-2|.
TGTGCCAGCAGTTACTCGATACCCGGGGTTGCTGGCTACACCTTC
CASSYSIPGVAGYTF
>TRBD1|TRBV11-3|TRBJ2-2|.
TGTGCCAGCAGCCCTCGGGACAGTCTAAACACCGGGGAGCTGTTTTTT
CASSPRDSLNTGELFF